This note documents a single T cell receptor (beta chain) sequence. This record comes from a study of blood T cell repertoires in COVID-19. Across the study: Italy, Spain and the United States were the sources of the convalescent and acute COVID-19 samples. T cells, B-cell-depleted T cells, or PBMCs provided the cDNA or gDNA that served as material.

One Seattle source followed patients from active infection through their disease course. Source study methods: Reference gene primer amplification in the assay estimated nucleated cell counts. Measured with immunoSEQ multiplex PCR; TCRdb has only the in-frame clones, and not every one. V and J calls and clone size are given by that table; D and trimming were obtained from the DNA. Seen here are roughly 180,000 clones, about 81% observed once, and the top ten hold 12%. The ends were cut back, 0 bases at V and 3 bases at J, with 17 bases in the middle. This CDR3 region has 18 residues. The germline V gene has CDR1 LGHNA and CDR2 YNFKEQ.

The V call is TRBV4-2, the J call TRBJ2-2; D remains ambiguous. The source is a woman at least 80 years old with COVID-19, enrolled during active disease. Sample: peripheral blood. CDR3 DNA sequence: TGTGCCAGCAGCCAAGATTTAGTTAGGCGCGGATACACCGGGGAGCTGTTTTTT. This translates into CASSQDLVRRGYTGELFF.